The present T cell receptor beta chain was sequenced within a study of shared clonotypes between healthy human individuals. Study observations and caveats: Inspection by rarefaction showed sorted-subset sequencing to be incomplete despite large depth. The naive CD4 repertoires of several donors were compared, and around 4.9% of clonotypes were shared.

As to this clone: Its antigen is currently unknown.

Each sample came from a Caucasian adult donor living in Nashville, Tennessee. The run depth of the assay was deep. Here immunoSEQ multiplex PCR was the method, and the copy in TCRdb shows in-frame clones only, minus some. Counted here are over a million clones, 95% to 99% occurring once; the ten biggest clones make up roughly 0.4%. Germline CDR1 and CDR2: MGHRA and YSYEKL. This CDR3 region has 18 residues. The germline V and J ends were trimmed by 4 bases and 1 base, with 20 bases remaining between them. The sequencing sample was made of naive CD4+ T cells sorted from blood. Noted subset: CD45RA+ positively selected. The chain joins TRBV4-1 to TRBJ1-3; no reliable D call. This clonotype originated in a man in his thirties or forties in good health. The CDR3 loop is CASSRQDGRLPSGNTIYF. DNA of the CDR3: TGCGCCAGCAGCCGACAAGATGGCAGGTTACCGTCTGGAAACACCATATATTTT.